The source of this T cell receptor beta chain is a study of shared clonotypes between healthy human individuals. Trimming left V 1 base short and J 4 bases short, with 13 bases between. Germline V gene sequence: CDR1 SEHNR, CDR2 FQNEAQ (reference sequence). The CDR3 spans 15 residues. This clone was seen just once. Assay used: immunoSEQ multiplex PCR; TCRdb lists only in-frame clones, some missing. The data contain 2 million to 2.5 million clones, approximately 96% of them seen just once; the ten biggest clones take up roughly 0.13%. The clonotype originates from a man aged 18 to 30 in good health. The sample was naive CD4+ T cells sorted from blood. The subset was: CD45RA+ positively selected. The rearrangement joins TRBV7-9 to TRBJ2-5; D is undetermined. The CDR3 protein is CASSLGSFGVETQYF. Here the CDR3 DNA reads TGTGCCAGCAGCTTAGGTTCGTTTGGGGTAGAGACCCAGTACTTC.